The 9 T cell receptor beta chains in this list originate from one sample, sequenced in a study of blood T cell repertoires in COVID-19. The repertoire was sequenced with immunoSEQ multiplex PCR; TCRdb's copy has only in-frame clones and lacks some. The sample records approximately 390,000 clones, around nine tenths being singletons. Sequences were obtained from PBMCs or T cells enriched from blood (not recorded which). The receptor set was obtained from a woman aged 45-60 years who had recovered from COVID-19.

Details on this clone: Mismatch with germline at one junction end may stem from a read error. DNA for the CDR3: TGTGCCAGCAGTTTAGAGACAGTAATCGTCCGGGACTTC. Protein product: CASSLETVIVRDF. The chain recombines TRBV12-3 or TRBV12-4 with TRBJ2-7, with TRBD1 as a possible D gene (5 bases). The CDR3 is made up of 13 amino acids.

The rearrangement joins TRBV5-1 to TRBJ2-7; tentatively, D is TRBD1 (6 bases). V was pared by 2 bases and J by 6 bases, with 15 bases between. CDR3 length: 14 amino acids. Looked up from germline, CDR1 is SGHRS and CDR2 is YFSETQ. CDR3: CASSLDTGSVEQYF. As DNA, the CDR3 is TGCGCCAGCAGCTTAGATACAGGGTCGGTCGAGCAGTACTTC.

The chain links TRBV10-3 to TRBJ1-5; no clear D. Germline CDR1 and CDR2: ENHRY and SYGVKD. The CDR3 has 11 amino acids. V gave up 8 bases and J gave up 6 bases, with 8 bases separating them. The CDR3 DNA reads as TGTGCCATCCTCCAGTTTCAGCCCCAGCATTTT. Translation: CAILQFQPQHF.

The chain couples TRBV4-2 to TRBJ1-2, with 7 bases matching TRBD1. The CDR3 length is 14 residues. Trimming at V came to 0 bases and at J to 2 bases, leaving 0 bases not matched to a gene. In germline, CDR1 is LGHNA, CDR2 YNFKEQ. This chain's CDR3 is CASSQETGNYGYTF. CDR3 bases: TGTGCCAGCAGCCAAGAGACAGGGAACTATGGCTACACCTTC.

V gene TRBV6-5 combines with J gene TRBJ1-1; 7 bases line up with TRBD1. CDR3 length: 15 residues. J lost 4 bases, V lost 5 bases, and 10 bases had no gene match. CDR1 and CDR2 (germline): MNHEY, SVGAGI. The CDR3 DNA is TGTGCCAGCAGTCAAACGACAGGGAGCGGCACTGAAGCTTTCTTT. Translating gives CASSQTTGSGTEAFF.

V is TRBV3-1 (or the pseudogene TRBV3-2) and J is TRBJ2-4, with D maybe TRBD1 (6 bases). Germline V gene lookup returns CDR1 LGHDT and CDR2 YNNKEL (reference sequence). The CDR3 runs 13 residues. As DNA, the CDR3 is TGTGACCGAGGACAGCTAGCCAAAAACATTCAGTACTTC. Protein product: CDRGQLAKNIQYF.

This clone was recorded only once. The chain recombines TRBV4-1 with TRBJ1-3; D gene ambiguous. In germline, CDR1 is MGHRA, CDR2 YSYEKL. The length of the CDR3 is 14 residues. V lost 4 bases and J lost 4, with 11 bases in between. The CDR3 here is CASSPEGSGNTIYF. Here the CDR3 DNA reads TGCGCCAGCAGCCCGGAGGGAAGCGGAAACACCATATATTTT.

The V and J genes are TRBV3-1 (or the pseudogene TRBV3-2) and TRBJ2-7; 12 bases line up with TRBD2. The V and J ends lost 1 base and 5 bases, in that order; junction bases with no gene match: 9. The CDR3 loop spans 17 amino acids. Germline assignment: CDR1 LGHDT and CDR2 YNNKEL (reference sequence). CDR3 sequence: CASSQGTSGIPIHEQYF. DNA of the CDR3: TGTGCCAGCAGCCAAGGGACTAGCGGGATTCCCATCCACGAGCAGTACTTC.

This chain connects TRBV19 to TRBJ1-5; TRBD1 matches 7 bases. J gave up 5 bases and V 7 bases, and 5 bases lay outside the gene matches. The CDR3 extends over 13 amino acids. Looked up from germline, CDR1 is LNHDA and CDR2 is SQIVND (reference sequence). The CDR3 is CASNRQGDQPQHF. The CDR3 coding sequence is TGTGCCAGTAATCGACAGGGAGATCAGCCCCAGCATTTT.